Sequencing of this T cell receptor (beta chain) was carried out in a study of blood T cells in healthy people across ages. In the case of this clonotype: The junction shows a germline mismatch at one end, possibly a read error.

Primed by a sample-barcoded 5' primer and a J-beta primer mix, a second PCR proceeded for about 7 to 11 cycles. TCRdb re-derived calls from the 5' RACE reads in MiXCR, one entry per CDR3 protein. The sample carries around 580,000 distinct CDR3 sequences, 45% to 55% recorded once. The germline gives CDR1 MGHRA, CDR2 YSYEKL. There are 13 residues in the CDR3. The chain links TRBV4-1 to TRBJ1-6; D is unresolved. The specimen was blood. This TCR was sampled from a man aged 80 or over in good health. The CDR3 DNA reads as TGCACCAGCAGACCCAACGAGTTTTCACCCCTCCACTTT. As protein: CTSRPNEFSPLHF.